The clone carrying this TCR beta chain was recorded at least ten times. This CDR3 region has 15 residues. Trimming removed 5 bases at V and 2 bases at J, with 16 bases between. From germline, CDR1 is SGHTA and CDR2 FQGNSA. The data were obtained in a study of T cells in Graves' hyperthyroidism and ophthalmopathy. The TCR beta CDR3 regions underwent amplification using RNA transcripts as the source. First-round RT-PCR of the TCR CDR3 relied on the HTBI primer set. TCRdb processed the multiplex PCR reads anew with MiXCR; each CDR3 protein has one entry. The profile shows roughly 500,000 distinct CDR3 sequences, about 16% of them singletons.

This TCR was recovered from a woman aged 25 to 39 with Graves' ophthalmopathy. The chain carries TRBV7-2 and TRBJ2-7, with D unresolved. Material for sequencing was blood. CDR3 nucleotides: TGTGCCAGCAGCCGGGCCGATTTGTCCGCCTACGAGCAGTACTTC. Translating gives CASSRADLSAYEQYF. Using reference TRBV7-2 and TRBJ2-7 for the parts outside the CDR3, the full variable domain is GAGVSQSPSNKVTEKGKDVELRCDPISGHTALYWYRQSLGQGLEFLIYFQGNSAPDKSGLPSDRFSAERTGGSVSTLTIQRTQQEDSAVYLCASSRADLSAYEQYFGPGTRLTVT.